These 27 T cell receptor beta chains share one sample of origin, sequenced in a study of blood T cell repertoires in COVID-19. Using immunoSEQ multiplex PCR, the repertoire was profiled, and TCRdb retains in-frame clones only, with some absent. The sample has about 150,000 clones, approximately 86% seen once. The specimen sequenced was peripheral blood. The origin of the receptors is a man in his 70s with acute or convalescent COVID-19.

The gene calls are TRBV11-2 and TRBJ2-5, with 8 bases aligning to TRBD1. Germline V CDR1 and CDR2: SGHAT, FQNNGV. With 3 bases clipped from V and 5 bases from J, the junction kept 8 bases outside the gene matches. The CDR3 totals 15 residues. CDR3 sequence reads: CASSFSDRGAETQYF. The CDR3 nucleotides read TGTGCCAGCAGCTTCTCCGACAGGGGTGCGGAGACCCAGTACTTC.

The chain is built from TRBV15 and TRBJ1-2, with 8 positions matching TRBD1. From germline, CDR1 is LNHNV and CDR2 YYDKDF (reference sequence). The V gene end was trimmed by 1 base and the J gene end by 2 bases; junction bases not matched to a gene: 6. CDR3 length equals 16 residues. The CDR3 DNA sequence: TGTGCCACCAGCAGAGGCGCAGGGGGCGCAAACTATGGCTACACCTTC. As protein: CATSRGAGGANYGYTF.

There are a few counts of this clone. The chain couples TRBV27 to TRBJ2-3, with 13 bases matching TRBD2. This CDR3 region has 18 residues. In germline, CDR1 is MNHEY, CDR2 SMNVEV (reference sequence). V lost 5 bases, J lost 0 bases, and 8 bases stayed unmatched. CDR3 sequence: CASSPRTSGSASTDTQYF. CDR3 nucleotide sequence: TGTGCCAGCAGTCCCCGGACTAGCGGGAGCGCTAGCACAGATACGCAGTATTTT.

The chain employs TRBV6-4 and TRBJ1-1, with D unresolved. Trimming left V 6 bases short and J 5 bases short, with 13 bases between. This CDR3 has 13 residues. Germline-derived CDR1 and CDR2 are MRHNA and SNTAGT. The CDR3 sequence: CASRRTAGTEAFF. The DNA of the CDR3 is TGTGCCAGCAGGAGGACCGCGGGGACTGAAGCTTTCTTT.

The CDR3 here is CASSYRDRYNEQFF. The CDR3 region has the DNA TGTGCCAGCAGTTATAGGGACAGGTACAATGAGCAGTTCTTC. J is TRBJ2-1 and V is TRBV6-2 or TRBV6-3, with TRBD1 matching 8 bases. Germline assignment: CDR1 MNHEY and CDR2 SVGEGT. V lost 3 bases and J lost 4; bases outside the gene matches: 2. CDR3 size: 14 residues.

The chain couples TRBV7-3 to TRBJ2-2, with 9 bases fitting TRBD1. V lost 4 bases to trimming and J lost 6 bases; unmatched junction nucleotides: 15. The CDR3 sequence is 18 residues long. Germline CDR1 is SGHTA and CDR2 is FQGTGA. The CDR3 DNA reads as TGTGCCAGCAGCTCCTCGGGACAGGGAACCCCACTTGCCGGGGAGCTGTTTTTT. This codes for CASSSSGQGTPLAGELFF.

This clone was counted once. The chain is built from TRBV9 and TRBJ2-3, with TRBD2 matching 7 bases. The J segment lost 2 bases and the V segment lost 1 base, leaving 10 bases of the junction unmatched. CDR3 length: 17 amino acids. Germline-derived CDR1 and CDR2 are SGDLS and YYNGEE. CDR3: CASSVSPPREVTDTQYF. CDR3 coding DNA: TGTGCCAGCAGCGTATCCCCCCCCCGGGAGGTCACAGATACGCAGTATTTT.

The rearrangement joins TRBV7-9 to TRBJ2-7; TRBD1 agrees at 7 bases. The CDR3 covers 15 residues. After removal of 4 bases from V and 3 bases from J, the junction contained 9 bases not matched to a gene. CDR1 is SEHNR and CDR2 is FQNEAQ in the germline V gene (reference sequence). This CDR3 is CASSYPRQGGYEQYF. The CDR3 nucleotides read TGTGCCAGCAGCTACCCTCGACAGGGTGGCTACGAGCAGTACTTC. Combining the CDR3 with reference TRBV7-9 and TRBJ2-7 gives the whole variable domain DTGVSQNPRHKITKRGQNVTFRCDPISEHNRLYWYRQTLGQGPEFLTYFQNEAQLEKSRLLSDRFSAERPKGSFSTLEIQRTEQGDSAMYLCASSYPRQGGYEQYFGPGTRLTVT.

This clone was seen just once. The chain couples TRBV6-5 to TRBJ1-1; 8 bases fit TRBD1. The CDR3 sequence is 14 residues long. Germline loops: CDR1 MNHEY, CDR2 SVGAGI. Trimming at V came to 5 bases and at J to 5 bases, leaving 7 bases not matched to a gene. The CDR3, as DNA: TGTGCCAGCAGTCTAGAGAGACAGGGGACTGAAGCTTTCTTT. Translating it yields CASSLERQGTEAFF.

This sequence joins TRBV4-2 and TRBJ2-6; D is ambiguous. Germline CDR1 and CDR2: LGHNA and YNFKEQ. The length of the CDR3 is 15 residues. V lost 1 base to trimming and J lost 2 bases, with 6 bases between them. The DNA of the CDR3 is TGTGCCAGCAGCCAAGGGCTAGCTGGGGCCAACGTCCTGACTTTC. As protein: CASSQGLAGANVLTF.

The rearrangement joins TRBV7-3 to TRBJ2-3; a weak D match, TRBD1 (6 bases). CDR3 length: 15 residues. The germline V gene encodes CDR1 SGHTA and CDR2 FQGTGA. Deletions cut 5 bases from V and 0 bases from J, with 12 bases between. The CDR3 reads CASSPRQASTDTQYF. CDR3 sequence (DNA): TGTGCCAGCAGCCCGAGACAGGCTAGCACAGATACGCAGTATTTT.

The chain uses TRBV7-9 and TRBJ2-3, with 13 bases aligning to TRBD2. The CDR3 covers 19 residues. CDR1 and CDR2 from the germline V gene are SEHNR and FQNEAQ (reference sequence). The V segment lost 4 bases and the J segment 4 bases; nucleotides outside the gene matches: 14. The CDR3 here is CASSYPNLPTSGRSDTQYF. The DNA of the CDR3 is TGTGCCAGCAGCTACCCTAACCTTCCGACTAGCGGGAGGTCAGATACGCAGTATTTT.

V usage is TRBV10-3 and J usage is TRBJ2-7; the D gene is possibly TRBD2 (6 bases). Trimming shortened V by 2 bases and J by 3 bases, and 11 bases separated the two germline ends. The CDR3 has 14 amino acids. Germline CDR1 reads ENHRY; CDR2 reads SYGVKD. Written as DNA, the CDR3 is TGTGCCATCAGTGAGACAGGAGGGAACTACGAGCAGTACTTC. It yields the protein CAISETGGNYEQYF.

This sequence joins TRBV6-2 or TRBV6-3 and TRBJ2-7, with 7 bases lining up with TRBD1. Germline V gene data show CDR1 as MNHEY and CDR2 as SVGEGT. This CDR3 region has 13 residues. V shed 5 bases, J shed 6 bases, and the junction held 7 bases outside the gene matches. CDR3 coding DNA: TGTGCCAGCAGTAAGCGTACAGGGGTCGAGCAGTACTTC. It specifies CASSKRTGVEQYF.

The chain links TRBV28 to TRBJ1-2, with D perhaps TRBD1 (5 bases). CDR3 size: 13 residues. CDR1 MDHEN and CDR2 SYDVKM come from the germline V gene. V gave up 2 bases and J gave up 4 bases, with 8 bases separating them. DNA for the CDR3: TGTGCCAGCAGTTTAGGACAAAGCTATGGCTACACCTTC. This gives the protein CASSLGQSYGYTF.

The J gene is TRBJ1-5, the V gene TRBV18, with D possibly being TRBD1 (5 bases). In germline, CDR1 is KGHSH, CDR2 LQKENI. Trimming took off 6 bases at V and 2 bases at J, with 11 bases between the two ends. The CDR3 runs 14 residues. Here the CDR3 reads CASSYEQGNQPQHF. DNA for the CDR3: TGTGCCAGCTCCTACGAACAGGGCAATCAGCCCCAGCATTTT. Full variable domain (rest looked up from reference TRBV18 and TRBJ1-5): NAGVMQNPRHLVRRRGQEARLRCSPMKGHSHVYWYRQLPEEGLKFMVYLQKENIIDESGMPKERFSAEFPKEGPSILRIQQVVRGDSAAYFCASSYEQGNQPQHFGDGTRLSIL.

The chain uses TRBV30 and TRBJ2-1, with 7 bases matching TRBD1. With 3 bases clipped from V and 4 bases from J, the junction kept 6 bases outside the gene matches. CDR3 length: 14 residues. Germline V lookup: CDR1 GTSNPN, CDR2 SVGIG (reference sequence). The CDR3 protein is CAWRITGAYNEQFF. CDR3 nucleotide sequence: TGTGCCTGGAGAATCACAGGGGCGTACAATGAGCAGTTCTTC. Looking up the rest from reference TRBV30 and TRBJ2-1 gives the full variable domain: SQTIHQWPATLVQPVGSPLSLECTVEGTSNPNLYWYRQAAGRGLQLLFYSVGIGQISSEVPQNLSASRPQDRQFILSSKKLLLSDSGFYLCAWRITGAYNEQFFGPGTRLTVL.

This clone was counted a single time. V usage is TRBV24-1 and J usage is TRBJ1-5, with no clear D. Germline-derived CDR1 and CDR2 are KGHDR and SFDVKD. Trimming left V 4 bases short and J 6 bases short, with 9 bases between. The CDR3 contains 13 residues. This chain's CDR3 is CATSDRTSQPQHF. CDR3 DNA: TGTGCCACCAGTGACCGTACGAGTCAGCCCCAGCATTTT.

The chain employs TRBV15 and TRBJ2-7; 11 bases are a match to TRBD1. CDR1 and CDR2 from the germline V gene are LNHNV and YYDKDF (reference sequence). The CDR3 extends over 16 amino acids. The V and J ends lost 1 base and 4 bases, in that order; junction bases with no gene match: 6. The CDR3 bases are TGTGCCACCAGCAGAGTTTTCGGGACAGGGGGTTACGAGCAGTACTTC. Translating gives CATSRVFGTGGYEQYF.

J is TRBJ1-2 and V is TRBV7-2, with TRBD1 matching over 7 bases. The CDR3 is made up of 16 amino acids. Losses at the gene ends were 0 bases for V and 4 bases for J; bases not matched to a gene: 8. CDR1 and CDR2 from the germline V gene are SGHTA and FQGNSA. The CDR3 region is CASSLALAGGIYGYTF. Here the CDR3 DNA reads TGTGCCAGCAGCTTAGCGCTGGCAGGGGGGATCTATGGCTACACCTTC.

The chain has TRBV4-1 and TRBJ2-7; 10 bases match TRBD1. The ends lost 3 bases at V and 2 bases at J; junction bases unmatched: 4. Germline-derived CDR1 and CDR2 are MGHRA and YSYEKL. The CDR3 is made up of 15 amino acids. The CDR3 DNA is TGCGCCAGCAGCCACCCCGGGACAGGGGCCTACGAGCAGTACTTC. Translating it yields CASSHPGTGAYEQYF.

The chain couples TRBV9 to TRBJ1-2, with D tentatively TRBD1 (5 bases). CDR1 and CDR2 from the germline V gene are SGDLS and YYNGEE. This CDR3 is built from 15 residues. Trimming left V 1 base short and J 1 base short, with 11 bases between. CDR3 DNA: TGTGCCAGCAGCGTACAGGGCGCCTTTAACTATGGCTACACCTTC. Encoded protein: CASSVQGAFNYGYTF.

The gene calls are TRBV11-3 and TRBJ2-7; tentatively, D is TRBD2 (6 bases). Trimming cost V 1 base and J 4 bases, with 14 bases left between them. CDR1 SGHNT and CDR2 YENEEA come from the germline V gene. The CDR3 consists of 15 residues. In DNA, the CDR3 is TGTGCCAGCAGCTTAGGACCGGGAGCCAATTACGAGCAGTACTTC. It is translated as CASSLGPGANYEQYF.

This clone is a singleton in its sample. This sequence joins TRBV28 and TRBJ2-1; 11 bases line up with TRBD2. With 3 bases clipped from V and 3 bases from J, the junction kept 4 bases outside the gene matches. Looked up from germline, CDR1 is MDHEN and CDR2 is SYDVKM. This CDR3 is built from 16 residues. The CDR3 DNA sequence: TGTGCCAGCAGTTTGGTTAGCGGGAGGGGCTACAATGAGCAGTTCTTC. Translating gives CASSLVSGRGYNEQFF.

DNA of the CDR3: TGTGCCAGCAGTACCTTGACAGTCGCTGAAGCTTTCTTT. Protein sequence: CASSTLTVAEAFF. The rearrangement joins TRBV6-2 or TRBV6-3 to TRBJ1-1, with a possible D match to TRBD1 (5 bases). Germline V CDR1 and CDR2: MNHEY, SVGEGT. V lost 5 bases to trimming and J lost 6 bases, with 13 bases between them. This CDR3 contains 13 residues.

V and J are TRBV28 and TRBJ2-2; TRBD2 matches 12 bases. The CDR3 extends over 15 amino acids. The V gene's germline CDR1 is MDHEN and CDR2 SYDVKM. J was trimmed by 7 bases and V by 5 bases; bases with no gene match: 5. CDR3: CASSPTSGSNGELFF. CDR3 bases: TGTGCCAGCAGTCCGACTAGCGGGAGCAACGGGGAGCTGTTTTTT.

The chain couples TRBV6-2 or TRBV6-3 to TRBJ2-3; 12 bases match TRBD2. This CDR3 region has 18 residues. Germline CDR1 reads MNHEY; CDR2 reads SVGEGT. Unmatched junction bases numbered 9, after V lost 5 bases and J lost 0 bases. CDR3 sequence: CASSPRRLAGASTDTQYF. DNA for the CDR3: TGTGCCAGCAGTCCCCGGAGACTAGCGGGGGCTAGCACAGATACGCAGTATTTT.